Listed below are T cell receptor beta chains from one sample, sequenced in a study of response to subunit inactivated influenza vaccine. TCRdb analysed the RT-PCR reads with MiXCR anew, one entry per CDR3 protein. This table has 700,000 to 900,000 distinct CDR3 sequences, over 20% appearing once. The source material was PBMCs from blood, sampled 5 to 6 days after vaccination. Receptors originate from a man aged 45-65 years who received an inactivated influenza vaccine. The CDR3 runs from the conserved cysteine through the conserved F or W. The order of the fields is clone size, J gene, V gene, D gene, CDR3 protein, CDR3 DNA. The D gene is left open where the match is weak. Expanded clones are given a class, and other clones once, few, many or no size at all.

size: few
J: TRBJ2-7
V: TRBV7-6
D: TRBD1
CDR3: CASSHSGTGYEQYF
DNA: TGTGCCAGCAGCCACTCCGGGACAGGGTACGAGCAGTACTTC

size: few
J: TRBJ2-7
V: TRBV29-1
D: -
CDR3: CSVGLASYEQYF
DNA: TGCAGCGTTGGGCTAGCCTCCTACGAGCAGTACTTC

size: -
J: TRBJ2-7
V: TRBV4-2
D: -
CDR3: CASSQEPGAYEQYF
DNA: TGTGCCAGCAGCCAAGAACCAGGTGCCTACGAGCAGTACTTC

size: -
J: TRBJ2-3
V: TRBV12-3/TRBV12-4
D: -
CDR3: CASRVHITDTQYF
DNA: TGTGCCAGCCGGGTGCATATCACAGATACGCAGTATTTT

size: few
J: TRBJ1-2
V: TRBV12-3/TRBV12-4
D: -
CDR3: CASSLRFVYGYTF
DNA: TGTGCCAGCAGTCTCCGTTTCGTCTATGGCTACACCTTC

size: -
J: TRBJ1-1
V: TRBV27
D: TRBD1
CDR3: CASSLTGTGAGAFF
DNA: TGTGCCAGCAGTTTAACCGGGACAGGGGCCGGAGCTTTCTTT

size: many
J: TRBJ2-7
V: TRBV28
D: -
CDR3: CASSSDPGHYYEQYF
DNA: TGTGCCAGCAGTTCAGATCCGGGACACTACTACGAGCAGTACTTC

size: -
J: TRBJ1-3
V: TRBV6-5
D: -
CDR3: CASSYRDGSSGNTIYF
DNA: TGTGCCAGCAGTTACCGAGACGGCTCCTCTGGAAACACCATATATTTT

size: -
J: TRBJ1-4
V: TRBV20-1
D: -
CDR3: CSASPVSTNEKLFF
DNA: TGCAGTGCTAGCCCGGTTTCAACTAATGAAAAACTGTTTTTT

size: -
J: TRBJ2-1
V: TRBV29-1
D: -
CDR3: CSVEGGGGPYNEQFF
DNA: TGCAGCGTTGAAGGAGGAGGGGGGCCCTACAATGAGCAGTTCTTC

size: few
J: TRBJ2-3
V: TRBV29-1
D: -
CDR3: CSVRVALNTDTQYF
DNA: TGCAGCGTTCGTGTGGCACTTAACACAGATACGCAGTATTTT

size: many
J: TRBJ2-7
V: TRBV11-2
D: -
CDR3: CASSLVPGDNSYEQYF
DNA: TGTGCCAGCAGCTTAGTTCCAGGCGATAACTCCTACGAGCAGTACTTC

size: many
J: TRBJ1-4
V: TRBV29-1
D: -
CDR3: CSATPSEGKLFF
DNA: TGCAGCGCGACCCCATCGGAGGGAAAACTGTTTTTT

size: many
J: TRBJ2-1
V: TRBV12-3/TRBV12-4
D: TRBD2
CDR3: CASRPAGGHEQFF
DNA: TGTGCCAGCAGGCCAGCGGGGGGGCATGAGCAGTTCTTC

size: many
J: TRBJ2-7
V: TRBV28
D: -
CDR3: CASSLVKRLYYEQYF
DNA: TGTGCCAGCAGTTTAGTGAAGCGGTTATACTACGAGCAGTACTTC

size: many
J: TRBJ2-1
V: TRBV15
D: TRBD2
CDR3: CATGPGLATNEQFF
DNA: TGTGCCACCGGTCCGGGACTAGCTACCAATGAGCAGTTCTTC

size: -
J: TRBJ1-2
V: TRBV4-3
D: -
CDR3: CASSQAGMGGYTF
DNA: TGCGCCAGCAGCCAAGCCGGGATGGGTGGCTACACCTTC

size: -
J: TRBJ2-5
V: TRBV5-6
D: -
CDR3: CASSLLQQETQYF
DNA: TGTGCCAGCAGCTTGTTACAGCAAGAGACCCAGTACTTC

size: -
J: TRBJ2-1
V: TRBV5-1
D: TRBD2
CDR3: CASSGGSGGVEQFF
DNA: TGCGCCAGCAGCGGGGGTAGCGGGGGCGTTGAGCAGTTCTTC

size: -
J: TRBJ2-5
V: TRBV6-2/TRBV6-3
D: -
CDR3: CASSYPVVETQYF
DNA: TGTGCCAGCAGTTACCCTGTAGTAGAGACCCAGTACTTC

size: -
J: TRBJ2-5
V: TRBV6-1
D: -
CDR3: CATKLTAGVETQYF
DNA: TGTGCCACCAAACTAACGGCAGGGGTGGAGACCCAGTACTTC

size: -
J: TRBJ1-1
V: TRBV20-1
D: -
CDR3: CRPSPGQNTEAFF
DNA: TGCAGGCCCTCTCCGGGACAGAACACTGAAGCTTTCTTT

size: -
J: TRBJ1-2
V: TRBV30
D: -
CDR3: CAWRGSGRIYGYTF
DNA: TGTGCCTGGAGAGGTAGCGGACGGATTTATGGCTACACCTTC

size: -
J: TRBJ1-6
V: TRBV4-1
D: -
CDR3: CASSPRDKKYNSPLHF
DNA: TGCGCCAGCAGCCCTCGGGACAAAAAATATAATTCACCCCTCCACTTT

size: few
J: TRBJ2-7
V: TRBV5-6
D: -
CDR3: CASSPSEVTWRYEQYF
DNA: TGTGCCAGCAGCCCTTCCGAGGTTACGTGGAGGTACGAGCAGTACTTC

size: -
J: TRBJ2-3
V: TRBV2
D: -
CDR3: CASSEWVASTDTQYF
DNA: TGTGCCAGCAGTGAATGGGTAGCGAGCACAGATACGCAGTATTTT

size: -
J: TRBJ2-7
V: TRBV7-8
D: -
CDR3: CASSLDYGAYEQYF
DNA: TGTGCCAGCAGCTTAGATTACGGGGCTTACGAGCAGTACTTC

size: few
J: TRBJ2-1
V: TRBV7-2
D: -
CDR3: CASSLGWGRPNEQFF
DNA: TGTGCCAGCAGCTTAGGGTGGGGGCGACCGAATGAGCAGTTCTTC

size: -
J: TRBJ2-3
V: TRBV10-3
D: -
CDR3: CAIAGGVQTVSTDTQYF
DNA: TGTGCCATCGCTGGAGGAGTCCAGACCGTAAGCACAGATACGCAGTATTTT

size: -
J: TRBJ2-1
V: TRBV20-1
D: TRBD2
CDR3: CSASPSGGLSYNEQFF
DNA: TGCAGTGCTAGTCCCAGCGGGGGGCTCTCCTACAATGAGCAGTTCTTC

size: -
J: TRBJ1-1
V: TRBV4-2
D: -
CDR3: CASSQGLQVPSEAFF
DNA: TGTGCCAGCAGCCAAGGTTTACAGGTTCCCTCTGAAGCTTTCTTT

size: -
J: TRBJ2-7
V: TRBV6-6
D: -
CDR3: CASSLNRVEQYF
DNA: TGTGCCAGCAGTTTAAACAGGGTCGAGCAGTACTTC

size: -
J: TRBJ2-4
V: TRBV15
D: TRBD2
CDR3: CATSRGQSGSGNIQYF
DNA: TGTGCCACCAGCAGAGGCCAAAGCGGGAGCGGGAACATTCAGTACTTC

size: few
J: TRBJ2-5
V: TRBV6-5
D: -
CDR3: CASSPSSLFGGLPETQYF
DNA: TGTGCCAGCAGTCCCTCGAGCCTTTTTGGCGGATTACCTGAGACCCAGTACTTC

size: -
J: TRBJ1-1
V: TRBV20-1
D: -
CDR3: CSALGHMNTEAFF
DNA: TGCAGTGCACTGGGACACATGAACACTGAAGCTTTCTTT

size: few
J: TRBJ2-5
V: TRBV20-1
D: -
CDR3: CSARDPKASETQYF
DNA: TGCAGTGCTAGAGATCCGAAAGCCTCAGAGACCCAGTACTTC

size: -
J: TRBJ2-4
V: TRBV5-1
D: TRBD1
CDR3: CASSAGQGALMNIQYF
DNA: TGCGCCAGCAGCGCAGGACAGGGGGCTTTGATGAACATTCAGTACTTC

size: -
J: TRBJ2-7
V: TRBV29-1
D: -
CDR3: CSVGRPPPYEQYF
DNA: TGCAGCGTTGGCCGGCCGCCTCCCTACGAGCAGTACTTC

size: few
J: TRBJ2-6
V: TRBV6-4
D: -
CDR3: CASSMYSGANVLTF
DNA: TGTGCCAGCAGTATGTATTCTGGGGCCAACGTCCTGACTTTC

size: many
J: TRBJ2-7
V: TRBV18
D: -
CDR3: CASSPIVSYEQYF
DNA: TGTGCCAGCTCACCAATAGTCTCCTACGAGCAGTACTTC

size: -
J: TRBJ2-5
V: TRBV3-1
D: -
CDR3: CASSQDPTLQETQYF
DNA: TGTGCCAGCAGCCAAGATCCCACCCTCCAAGAGACCCAGTACTTC

size: -
J: TRBJ1-2
V: TRBV4-2
D: -
CDR3: CASSQDIGYTF
DNA: TGTGCCAGCAGCCAAGATATTGGCTACACCTTC

size: many
J: TRBJ2-7
V: TRBV10-3
D: TRBD2
CDR3: CAISESPGGPKQYF
DNA: TGTGCCATCAGTGAGTCGCCGGGAGGGCCGAAGCAGTACTTC

size: many
J: TRBJ2-7
V: TRBV10-2
D: TRBD2
CDR3: CASRRRGGISSYEQYF
DNA: TGCGCCAGCAGGCGGAGGGGAGGGATAAGCTCCTACGAGCAGTACTTC

size: few
J: TRBJ2-1
V: TRBV5-1
D: TRBD2
CDR3: CASSLASGDRKDNEQFF
DNA: TGCGCCAGCAGCTTGGCTAGCGGGGATCGTAAGGACAATGAGCAGTTCTTC

size: -
J: TRBJ2-7
V: TRBV25-1
D: TRBD2
CDR3: CASNSGETYEQYF
DNA: TGTGCCAGCAATAGCGGGGAGACCTACGAGCAGTACTTC

size: many
J: TRBJ2-3
V: TRBV7-2
D: TRBD2
CDR3: CASSLGLAGVDTQYF
DNA: TGTGCCAGCAGCTTGGGACTAGCGGGAGTAGATACGCAGTATTTT

size: few
J: TRBJ1-1
V: TRBV7-2
D: -
CDR3: CASRPRAGDTEAFF
DNA: TGTGCCAGCAGACCCCGGGCGGGAGACACTGAAGCTTTCTTT

size: -
J: TRBJ2-7
V: TRBV5-5
D: -
CDR3: CASSSTGRDEQYF
DNA: TGTGCCAGCAGCTCTACAGGGAGGGACGAGCAGTACTTC